This T cell receptor beta chain was obtained from a study of blood T cell repertoires in COVID-19. Study information: Samples of COVID-19 (acute and convalescent) were obtained from the United States, Italy and Spain.

Here immunoSEQ multiplex PCR was the method, and the copy in TCRdb shows in-frame clones only, minus some. The table records some 45,000 clones, approximately 92% of them present only once. CDR3 length: 16 amino acids. V dropped 3 bases and J dropped 5; count of bases not matched to a gene: 12. The germline gives CDR1 SGHRS, CDR2 YFSETQ. The sequence derives from a human donor in a cohort sampled during active COVID-19. The chain employs TRBV5-1 and TRBJ2-7; 9 bases are a match to TRBD1. Specimen: peripheral blood. CDR3 nucleotides: TGCGCCAGCAGCTCCGCCGCCGGGACAGGGTTCCACGAGCAGTACTTC. This encodes CASSSAAGTGFHEQYF.